These 9 T cell receptor beta chains were sequenced from one sample in a study of regulatory T cells in long-lasting Graves disease. With iRepertoire HTBI primers and Arm-PCR of CDR3 regions, TCR beta libraries were built. MiXCR was run by TCRdb on the multiplex PCR reads, yielding one entry per CDR3 protein. Altogether about 620,000 distinct CDR3 sequences are present, less than 20% being singletons, with the ten largest covering 18%. The time point: newly diagnosed GD, antithyroid drugs for less than 3 months. From PBMCs, RNA was extracted and then used to make the TCR library. These records were also assigned to another study, of T cells in Graves' hyperthyroidism and ophthalmopathy.

The sequencing here drew on peripheral blood mononuclear cells (PBMCs), taken at new diagnosis, from a patient treated with antithyroid drugs. Receptor source: a young woman with Graves disease.

This clonotype was observed many times. V gene TRBV2 combines with J gene TRBJ1-5; 10 bases fit TRBD1. Losses at the gene ends were 5 bases for V and 2 bases for J; bases not matched to a gene: 9. The V gene's germline CDR1 is SNHLY and CDR2 FYNNEI. The CDR3 has 17 amino acids. The CDR3 loop reads CASSPGQGSPRNQPQHF. CDR3 coding DNA: TGTGCCAGCAGTCCGGGACAGGGGTCCCCTCGCAATCAGCCCCAGCATTTT.

This clonotype was recorded many times. In nucleotides, the CDR3 is TGTGCCAGCAGCGCAGAAGGCGGGACAGGGGGCCTAAATCAGCCCCAGCATTTT. The encoded protein is CASSAEGGTGGLNQPQHF. The chain joins TRBV7-8 to TRBJ1-5; 12 positions match TRBD1. CDR3 length: 18 amino acids. The germline V gene has CDR1 SGHVS and CDR2 FQNEAQ. J lost 4 bases, V lost 5 bases, and 12 bases had no gene match.

This clonotype has at least ten counts. V gene TRBV6-5 combines with J gene TRBJ2-2, with 10 bases aligning to TRBD2. With V trimmed by 4 bases and J by 4 bases, 6 bases remained unmatched. The CDR3 length is 16 residues. Germline assignment: CDR1 MNHEY and CDR2 SVGAGI. Here the CDR3 reads CASSSLAGAFTGELFF. CDR3 nucleotide sequence: TGTGCCAGCAGTTCTCTAGCGGGGGCTTTCACCGGGGAGCTGTTTTTT.

There are many counts of this clonotype. V is TRBV28 and J is TRBJ2-3; the match to TRBD2 covers 11 bases. The V segment lost 5 bases and the J segment 5 bases; nucleotides outside the gene matches: 18. The CDR3 runs to 19 residues. CDR1 MDHEN and CDR2 SYDVKM come from the germline V gene. The CDR3 region is CASSLSGTSGHENVDTQYF. For the CDR3, the DNA is TGTGCCAGCAGTCTCTCCGGGACTAGCGGACACGAGAATGTAGATACGCAGTATTTT.

Ten or more counts support this clonotype. The chain links TRBV11-3 to TRBJ2-5; 9 bases fit TRBD2. The V and J ends lost 1 base and 5 bases, in that order; junction bases with no gene match: 11. This CDR3 spans 17 amino acids. Germline assignment: CDR1 SGHNT and CDR2 YENEEA. The CDR3 reads CASSLGVQAGGVETQYF. CDR3 DNA: TGTGCCAGCAGCTTAGGGGTCCAAGCGGGAGGAGTCGAGACCCAGTACTTC.

This clonotype was detected many times. The chain uses TRBV5-1 and TRBJ1-1; possible D gene TRBD1, 5 bases. CDR3 length equals 13 residues. Trimming cost V 4 bases and J 7 bases, with 14 bases left between them. CDR1 SGHRS and CDR2 YFSETQ come from the germline V gene. The CDR3 nucleotides read TGCGCCAGCAGCGAGGCAGGGTGGGATGAAGCTTTCTTT. This gives the protein CASSEAGWDEAFF.

This clonotype was picked up many times. V usage is TRBV29-1 and J usage is TRBJ2-1, with D perhaps being TRBD1 or TRBD2 (5 bases each). Trimming removed 8 bases at V and 6 bases at J, with 17 bases between. This CDR3 spans 13 amino acids. Germline assignment: CDR1 SQVTM and CDR2 ANQGSEA. DNA of the CDR3: TGCAGCACCTTTCAAACTGGGGGCAATGAGCAGTTCTTC. It encodes CSTFQTGGNEQFF.

There are many counts of this clonotype. The genes are TRBV27 and TRBJ2-1; D perhaps matches TRBD2 (7 bases). The CDR3 totals 17 residues. With 7 bases removed from V and 4 bases from J, the gap between germline ends came to 23 bases. The germline gives CDR1 MNHEY, CDR2 SMNVEV (reference sequence). CDR3 in amino acids: CASKRLGASGAYNEQFF. CDR3 bases: TGTGCCAGCAAACGGCTGGGGGCTAGCGGAGCATACAATGAGCAGTTCTTC.

This clonotype was found many times. This chain uses TRBV11-2 with TRBJ1-1; no reliable D call. Deletions cut 5 bases from V and 4 bases from J, with 14 bases between. The CDR3 runs to 14 residues. Looked up from germline, CDR1 is SGHAT and CDR2 is FQNNGV. The chain's CDR3 is CASSTRTSGTEAFF. CDR3 in DNA: TGTGCCAGCAGCACGCGGACGTCGGGCACTGAAGCTTTCTTT.